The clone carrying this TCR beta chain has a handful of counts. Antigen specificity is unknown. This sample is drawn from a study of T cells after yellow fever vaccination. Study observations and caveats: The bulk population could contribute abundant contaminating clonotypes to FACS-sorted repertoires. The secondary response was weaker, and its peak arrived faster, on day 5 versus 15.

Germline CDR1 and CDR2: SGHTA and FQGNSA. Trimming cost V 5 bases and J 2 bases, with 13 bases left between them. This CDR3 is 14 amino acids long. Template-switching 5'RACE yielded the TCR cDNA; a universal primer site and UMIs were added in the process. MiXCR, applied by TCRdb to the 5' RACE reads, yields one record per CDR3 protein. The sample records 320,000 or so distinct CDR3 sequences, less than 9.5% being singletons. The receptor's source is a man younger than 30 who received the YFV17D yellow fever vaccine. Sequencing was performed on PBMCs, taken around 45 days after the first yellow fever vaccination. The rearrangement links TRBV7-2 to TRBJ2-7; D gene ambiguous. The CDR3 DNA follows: TGTGCCAGCAGCCAAACGCCTAGTCCCTACGAGCAGTACTTC. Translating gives CASSQTPSPYEQYF.